Listed here is a single T cell receptor beta chain. V was clipped by 6 bases and J by 3 bases; unmatched bases: 6. The CDR3 has 15 residues. The germline gives CDR1 KGHSH, CDR2 LQKENI. The data are from a study of cytomegalovirus exposure and HLA in healthy donors. Libraries were prepared by immunoSEQ multiplex PCR; TCRdb keeps only in-frame clonotypes and omits some of them. The profile shows about 120,000 clones, around 85% of them singletons. The source is a young man in good health and CMV-seropositive. This chain connects TRBV18 to TRBJ2-1, with 9 bases fitting TRBD1. Material for sequencing was PBMCs. CDR3 region: CASSLGQGSYNEQFF. The CDR3, as DNA: TGTGCCAGCTCTCTCGGACAGGGGAGCTACAATGAGCAGTTCTTC.